What follows are 26 T cell receptor beta chains derived from one specimen sequenced in a study of T cells in Graves' hyperthyroidism and ophthalmopathy. TCR beta CDR3 sequences were amplified from RNA transcripts. TCR CDR3 underwent first-round RT-PCR with the HTBI primer set. In TCRdb, the multiplex PCR reads were re-called with MiXCR into one record per CDR3 protein. The sample contains some 740,000 distinct CDR3 sequences, 11% to 15% of which appear only once. The sequenced material came from blood. The receptors shown here come from a woman under 30 with Graves' hyperthyroidism.

The chain employs TRBV14 and TRBJ2-2, with D perhaps matching TRBD1 (5 bases). V lost 4 bases, J lost 4 bases, and 13 bases lay in between. CDR1 and CDR2 (germline): SGHDN, FVKESK. The CDR3 extends over 15 amino acids. The CDR3: CASSPFYQGTGELFF. DNA for the CDR3: TGTGCCAGCAGCCCCTTTTATCAGGGCACCGGGGAGCTGTTTTTT. Full variable domain (remainder filled in from reference TRBV14 and TRBJ2-2): EAGVTQFPSHSVIEKGQTVTLRCDPISGHDNLYWYRRVMGKEIKFLLHFVKESKQDESGMPNNRFLAERTGGTYSTLKVQPAELEDSGVYFCASSPFYQGTGELFFGEGSRLTVL.

The table lists this clonotype with many counts. The V gene is TRBV6-1, the J gene TRBJ2-2; D gene uncertain. From germline, CDR1 is MNHNS and CDR2 SASEGT. This CDR3 is 16 amino acids long. V was trimmed by 7 bases and J by 7 bases, leaving 22 bases between them. Here the CDR3 reads CASTTTSLRAHGELFF. The CDR3 nucleotides are TGTGCCAGCACCACGACTTCTCTACGTGCGCACGGGGAGCTGTTTTTT.

This clonotype was recorded a few times. A read error may be the cause here, since a much bigger clone is one base away. CDR3 sequence: CASSYSTVGHTTFYEQYF. Here the CDR3 DNA reads TGTGCCAGCAGTTACTCGACTGTCGGCCACACAACATTCTACGAGCAGTACTTC. This chain uses TRBV6-5 with TRBJ2-7; D is unclear. V was trimmed by 0 bases and J by 3 bases, leaving 21 bases between them. This CDR3 is built from 18 residues. The germline V gene encodes CDR1 MNHEY and CDR2 SVGAGI.

There are many counts of this clonotype. This chain links TRBV2 with TRBJ2-5, with D possibly being TRBD1 or TRBD2 (5 bases each). V was pared by 1 base and J by 12 bases, with 15 bases between. The CDR3 consists of 13 residues. Germline CDR1 SNHLY, CDR2 FYNNEI. CDR3 in amino acids: CASSEVFVGVKYF. The CDR3 region has the DNA TGTGCCAGCAGTGAAGTGTTCGTGGGGGTAAAGTACTTC.

This chain uses TRBV29-1 with TRBJ2-7; D tentatively reads TRBD1 or TRBD2 (5 bases each). Germline CDR1 reads SQVTM; CDR2 reads ANQGSEA. V was pared by 6 bases and J by 6 bases, with 21 bases between. This CDR3 comprises 14 residues. The CDR3 reads CSVVAGALGPEQYF. In DNA form, the CDR3 reads TGCAGCGTCGTAGCCGGGGCCCTGGGTCCCGAGCAGTACTTC.

The chain couples TRBV4-3 to TRBJ2-7; D remains ambiguous. V lost 3 bases to trimming and J lost 3 bases, with 12 bases between them. From germline, CDR1 is LGHNA and CDR2 YSLEER. CDR3 size: 14 residues. The CDR3 DNA reads TGCGCCAGCAGCCAGGAGATACTGAGCTACGAGCAGTACTTC. Translation: CASSQEILSYEQYF.

This clonotype showed up many times. V and J are TRBV2 and TRBJ1-2, with TRBD1 matching over 9 bases. Germline CDR1 reads SNHLY; CDR2 reads FYNNEI. This CDR3 contains 15 residues. V was pared by 6 bases and J by 4 bases, with 9 bases of the junction left unmatched. Written as DNA, the CDR3 is TGTGCCAGCAGCCTGATCAGGACAGGGGCCTATGGCTACACCTTC. It yields the protein CASSLIRTGAYGYTF.

A word on this clonotype: This is likely an artifact of a read error, given a far larger clone one base away. This chain links TRBV11-1 with TRBJ1-1, with no clear D. Germline V gene sequence: CDR1 SGHAT, CDR2 FQDESV (reference sequence). The V and J ends lost 1 base and 4 bases respectively, with 7 bases between them. The CDR3 has 13 amino acids. The CDR3, as DNA: TGTGCCAGCAGCTTAGGCGGGTGCACTGAAGCTTTCTTT. It translates to CASSLGGCTEAFF.

In its sample, this clonotype was seen a few times. The chain links TRBV15 to TRBJ2-2; D call uncertain. The germline gives CDR1 LNHNV, CDR2 YYDKDF (reference sequence). V gave up 3 bases and J gave up 1 base, with 6 bases separating them. This CDR3 has 14 amino acids. The CDR3 DNA sequence: TGTGCCACCAGCAGTCGGTTGAACACCGGGGAGCTGTTTTTT. It encodes CATSSRLNTGELFF.

This clonotype has just a few counts. This chain uses TRBV20-1 with TRBJ2-2; D remains ambiguous. Trimming pared 6 bases from V and 3 bases from J, leaving 8 bases between. CDR1 is DFQATT and CDR2 is SNEGSKA in the germline V gene (reference sequence). This CDR3 comprises 12 residues. The CDR3 loop is CSAPGYTGELFF. In nucleotides, the CDR3 is TGCAGTGCCCCAGGTTACACCGGGGAGCTGTTTTTT.

The chain carries TRBV30 and TRBJ2-3; either TRBD1 or TRBD2 may fit D (5 bases each). The V gene's germline CDR1 is GTSNPN and CDR2 SVGIG (reference sequence). CDR3 length equals 15 residues. Trimming cost V 4 bases and J 1 base, with 15 bases left between them. CDR3 residues: CAWKGTLSRTDTQYF. In DNA, the CDR3 is TGTGCCTGGAAAGGGACCCTAAGTCGCACAGATACGCAGTATTTT.

The rearrangement joins TRBV7-2 to TRBJ1-5; D gene ambiguous. Trimming removed 6 bases from V and 3 bases from J, with 9 bases in between. CDR1 is SGHTA, CDR2 FQGNSA, per germline. The length of the CDR3 is 13 residues. CDR3 nucleotides: TGTGCCAGCAGTTTCAGTACCAATCAGCCCCAGCATTTT. This codes for CASSFSTNQPQHF.

This clonotype has ten or more counts. V gene TRBV13 combines with J gene TRBJ2-4; the D gene is possibly TRBD2 (6 bases). This CDR3 region has 15 residues. Germline loops: CDR1 PRHDT, CDR2 FYEKMQ (reference sequence). V was clipped by 5 bases and J by 5 bases, with 16 bases between them. The CDR3 DNA reads TGTGCCAGCAGCCCCCGGTTCTCGGGGGAAAACATTCAGTACTTC. Amino acids: CASSPRFSGENIQYF.

This clonotype showed up many times. V and J are TRBV2 and TRBJ2-1; D possibly corresponds to TRBD2 (6 bases). Germline V gives CDR1 SNHLY, CDR2 FYNNEI. This CDR3 is built from 14 residues. The ends were cut back, 7 bases at V and 4 bases at J, with 14 bases in the middle. CDR3 coding DNA: TGTGCCAGCAAAAGTAGCCGGGAGTACAATGAGCAGTTCTTC. Its translation: CASKSSREYNEQFF.

This clonotype was counted at least ten times. The chain is built from TRBV20-1 and TRBJ2-3; no reliable D call. Germline V gives CDR1 DFQATT, CDR2 SNEGSKA (reference sequence). V gave up 6 bases and J gave up 2 bases, with 12 bases separating them. The CDR3 is made up of 13 amino acids. CDR3 sequence (DNA): TGCAGTGCATCAGAGCCTTACACAGATACGCAGTATTTT. This encodes CSASEPYTDTQYF.

The V call is TRBV15, the J call TRBJ1-1; unclear D gene. The CDR3 is 15 residues long. Germline CDR1 is LNHNV and CDR2 is YYDKDF (reference sequence). With 0 bases removed from V and 1 base from J, the gap between germline ends came to 9 bases. DNA of the CDR3: TGTGCCACCAGCAGAGATAGGAAGCCGAACACTGAAGCTTTCTTT. This translates into CATSRDRKPNTEAFF.

The chain links TRBV2 to TRBJ2-5, with 11 bases lining up with TRBD2. CDR3 length: 15 amino acids. In germline, CDR1 is SNHLY, CDR2 FYNNEI. V lost 1 base to trimming and J lost 6 bases; unmatched junction nucleotides: 4. The CDR3 reads CASSEGTSGRKTQYF. In DNA, the CDR3 is TGTGCCAGCAGTGAAGGTACTAGCGGGAGAAAGACCCAGTACTTC.

The V and J genes are TRBV6-1 and TRBJ1-4, with TRBD1 matching over 9 bases. The germline V gene encodes CDR1 MNHNS and CDR2 SASEGT. The CDR3 is 14 amino acids. Losses at the gene ends were 11 bases for V and 9 bases for J; bases not matched to a gene: 13. The CDR3 is CASRVKQGAQKLFF. The CDR3 nucleotides read TGTGCCTCCCGAGTGAAACAGGGGGCGCAAAAACTGTTTTTT.

In its sample, this clonotype was seen many times. The V call is TRBV7-8, the J call TRBJ1-2; TRBD1 might be the D (5 bases). Germline CDR1 SGHVS, CDR2 FQNEAQ. V dropped 1 base and J dropped 11 bases, with 20 bases sitting between them. The CDR3 is 15 amino acids. The CDR3 loop is CASSLEGRGTGGYTF. Here the CDR3 DNA reads TGTGCCAGCAGCTTAGAAGGGCGGGGGACCGGAGGGTACACCTTC.

This clonotype was seen more than once but under ten times. J is TRBJ1-1 and V is TRBV5-1; 7 bases are shared with TRBD1. Losses at the gene ends were 9 bases for V and 4 bases for J; bases not matched to a gene: 15. Germline V gene sequence: CDR1 SGHRS, CDR2 YFSETQ. This CDR3 has 15 amino acids. CDR3 coding DNA: TGCGCCACCACTAGTTCAGGGGGGCAAGGCACTGAAGCTTTCTTT. Encoded protein: CATTSSGGQGTEAFF.

The CDR3 DNA reads as TGTGCCACCAGCAGAGATGCTTCTGGGGCCAACGTCCTGACTTTC. Its protein is CATSRDASGANVLTF. This chain joins TRBV15 and TRBJ2-6; no clear D gene. There are 15 residues in the CDR3. Trimming took 0 bases from V and 1 from J, leaving 4 bases between them. Germline V gene sequence: CDR1 LNHNV, CDR2 YYDKDF (reference sequence).

This clonotype was counted ten times or more. The chain links TRBV27 to TRBJ2-3, with 9 positions matching TRBD1. The V segment lost 5 bases and the J segment 1 base; nucleotides outside the gene matches: 7. Per germline, CDR1 MNHEY and CDR2 SMNVEV (reference sequence). This CDR3 region has 16 residues. The chain's CDR3 is CASSEYRDRGTDTQYF. CDR3 nucleotides: TGTGCCAGCAGTGAATACCGGGACAGGGGCACAGATACGCAGTATTTT.

This clonotype has just a few counts. This rearrangement joins TRBV9 to TRBJ2-7; 7 positions agree with TRBD1. V gave up 0 bases and J gave up 7 bases; unmatched junction bases: 10. The CDR3 spans 15 residues. The V gene's germline CDR1 is SGDLS and CDR2 YYNGEE. The DNA of the CDR3 is TGTGCCAGCAGCGTAGGGGGTGCGGCACAGGGGGAGCAGTACTTC. As protein: CASSVGGAAQGEQYF.

In this sample, this clonotype turned up many times. CDR3: CASSEGGHTPSYEQYF. The CDR3 coding sequence is TGTGCCAGCAGTGAAGGCGGACACACACCCTCCTACGAGCAGTACTTC. The chain couples TRBV6-1 to TRBJ2-7, with D possibly being TRBD1 (5 bases). Looked up from germline, CDR1 is MNHNS and CDR2 is SASEGT. This CDR3 comprises 16 residues. The V and J ends lost 1 base and 0 bases respectively, with 13 bases between them.

Only a few counts were recorded for this clonotype. The chain links TRBV5-1 to TRBJ2-1; 8 bases map to TRBD2. CDR3 length equals 14 residues. The germline V gene encodes CDR1 SGHRS and CDR2 YFSETQ. V shed 6 bases, J shed 4 bases, and the junction held 6 bases outside the gene matches. This CDR3 is CASKGTGGYNEQFF. The CDR3, as DNA: TGCGCCAGCAAGGGAACGGGGGGGTACAATGAGCAGTTCTTC.

This clonotype was observed many times. The chain couples TRBV24-1 to TRBJ2-7; no reliable D call. Looked up from germline, CDR1 is KGHDR and CDR2 is SFDVKD. The CDR3 extends over 16 amino acids. Trimming stripped 6 bases from V and 4 bases from J, with 21 bases between. CDR3 sequence: CATSRKIHRGLYEQYF. CDR3 nucleotides: TGTGCCACCAGTCGAAAAATTCACAGAGGCTTGTACGAGCAGTACTTC.